One and the same sample provided the 4 T cell receptor beta chains below, sequenced in a study of T cell responses to AZD1222 COVID-19 vaccine. Some clones are missing from TCRdb's copy, which holds only in-frame ones; the method was immunoSEQ multiplex PCR. The data hold some 130,000 clones, with around 90% observed a single time. The sample in question was peripheral blood, obtained on day 0 of AZD1222 vaccination. Every receptor here comes from an adult in good health.

This rearrangement joins TRBV19 to TRBJ1-5; perhaps TRBD1 as D (5 bases). V was clipped by 2 bases and J by 1 base, with 15 bases between them. Germline V gene sequence: CDR1 LNHDA, CDR2 SQIVND (reference sequence). There are 17 residues in the CDR3. CDR3: CASSIRVSGGSNQPQHF. CDR3 DNA: TGTGCCAGTAGTATAAGGGTGTCGGGGGGAAGCAATCAGCCCCAGCATTTT.

The rearrangement uses TRBV6-1 and TRBJ1-5; D remains unclear. The germline V gene encodes CDR1 MNHNS and CDR2 SASEGT. This CDR3 is built from 16 residues. V lost 3 bases and J lost 5, with 17 bases in between. The CDR3 DNA reads as TGTGCCAGCAGTGATATGGGCCCTCGGATGGATCAGCCCCAGCATTTT. Encoded protein: CASSDMGPRMDQPQHF.

This clone was seen a few times. The chain joins TRBV7-9 to TRBJ2-2, with D hard to call. The V and J ends lost 1 base and 6 bases respectively, with 3 bases between them. There are 12 residues in the CDR3. Germline-derived CDR1 and CDR2 are SEHNR and FQNEAQ (reference sequence). The CDR3 DNA is TGTGCCAGCAGCTTAGAGGCCGGGGAGCTGTTTTTT. Amino acids: CASSLEAGELFF.

This chain uses TRBV24-1 with TRBJ1-1; D is undetermined. V shed 4 bases and J shed 1 base, with 6 bases lying between them. The germline gives CDR1 KGHDR, CDR2 SFDVKD. The length of the CDR3 is 13 residues. The CDR3 reads CATSEQPNTEAFF. The CDR3 coding sequence is TGTGCCACCAGTGAACAGCCGAACACTGAAGCTTTCTTT.